This T cell receptor beta chain appears in the sequencing data of a study of blood T cell repertoires in COVID-19. Study overall: Acute and convalescent COVID-19 specimens originated in the United States, Italy and Spain. The cDNA or gDNA used as material had been derived from T cells, B-cell-depleted T cells, or PBMCs.

How the authors handled the data: Amplified reference gene primers provided the basis for estimating nucleated cell counts. Libraries were prepared by immunoSEQ multiplex PCR; TCRdb keeps only in-frame clonotypes and omits some of them. The DNA was the basis for D and trimming; V, J and clone size are from that table. This table has 130,000 or so clones, approximately 86% appearing once. This CDR3 spans 12 amino acids. After removal of 4 bases from V and 10 bases from J, the junction contained 5 bases not matched to a gene. The germline gives CDR1 SGHNT, CDR2 YYREEE (reference sequence). The chain combines TRBV5-4 with TRBJ1-2, with TRBD1 matching 9 bases. The source of this sequence is a woman in her sixties or seventies with acute or convalescent COVID-19. The sample was peripheral blood. The CDR3 DNA reads as TGTGCCAGCAGCGGCCGGACAGGGGTCTACACCTTC. Protein sequence: CASSGRTGVYTF.